The entry below gives a single T cell receptor (beta chain) sequence along with its context. What it recognizes is unknown. The sample originates from a study of shared clonotypes between healthy human individuals. The CDR3 is 15 amino acids. Germline V gene data show CDR1 as MNHEY and CDR2 as SMNVEV (reference sequence). Trimming removed 6 bases from V and 2 bases from J; junction bases left unmatched: 6. Replicate PCRs from sorted subsets contained about 200 ng DNA, which is 29,000 or so T cell genomes. TCRdb's table, derived via immunoSEQ multiplex PCR, lists solely in-frame clones and lacks some. The data hold millions of clones, with just over 90% observed a single time. Overall study results and limits: Across a handful of donors, naive CD4 shared 4.5% to 6%, naive CD8 more than 3%, memory CD4 roughly 2.2%, memory CD8 0.4%. Exclusively blood specimens were collected; tissue repertoires likely differ.

This chain joins TRBV27 and TRBJ1-5, with 8 positions matching TRBD1. The sequenced sample was naive CD4+ T cells sorted from blood. Described subset: CD45RA+ positively selected. This sequence was found in a man aged 18 to 30 in good health. CDR3 amino acids: CASRSGGVGNQPQHF. CDR3 coding DNA: TGTGCCAGCAGATCAGGGGGCGTTGGCAATCAGCCCCAGCATTTT.